The 20 T cell receptor beta chains given below trace back to one sample, sequenced in a study of shared clonotypes between healthy human individuals. The assay was immunoSEQ multiplex PCR, and TCRdb's table has in-frame clones only and misses some. The sample consists of 450,000 to 500,000 clones, about 72% of them appearing once. The sequencing input was PBMCs. The receptor set was obtained from a woman in her thirties or forties in good health. Some clones in this sample may be carry-over from other donors' samples.

The rearrangement uses TRBV7-3 and TRBJ2-7; 13 nucleotides align to TRBD2. The CDR3 consists of 13 residues. The V segment lost 5 bases and the J segment 6 bases; nucleotides outside the gene matches: 1. Germline CDR1 SGHTA, CDR2 FQGTGA. In DNA form, the CDR3 reads TGTGCCAGCAGCCGGACTAGCGGGAGCGAGCAGTACTTC. Protein: CASSRTSGSEQYF.

This clone was detected only a few times. The genes are TRBV5-4 and TRBJ2-2; 7 nucleotides align to TRBD1. The germline V gene has CDR1 SGHNT and CDR2 YYREEE (reference sequence). The ends lost 4 bases at V and 5 bases at J; junction bases unmatched: 5. The length of the CDR3 is 14 residues. The DNA of the CDR3 is TGTGCCAGCAGCGTCGGGACAGCTACCGGGGAGCTGTTTTTT. It codes for CASSVGTATGELFF.

This chain joins TRBV6-6 and TRBJ2-3; 7 bases are a match to TRBD1. The V gene's germline CDR1 is MNHNY and CDR2 SVGAGI (reference sequence). V gave up 2 bases and J gave up 2 bases; unmatched junction bases: 7. This CDR3 region has 16 residues. In DNA, the CDR3 is TGTGCCAGCAGTTACGGGGACAGTTATTTCACAGATACGCAGTATTTT. It is translated as CASSYGDSYFTDTQYF.

The rearrangement uses TRBV6-5 and TRBJ2-7; D is ambiguous. This CDR3 contains 13 residues. V was cut by 2 bases and J by 1 base, with 6 bases left in between. The germline V gene has CDR1 MNHEY and CDR2 SVGAGI. CDR3 in amino acids: CASSYPNSYEQYF. CDR3 in DNA: TGTGCCAGCAGTTACCCCAATTCCTACGAGCAGTACTTC.

V gene TRBV4-3 combines with J gene TRBJ1-4, with TRBD1 identical over 10 bases. V shed 4 bases, J shed 4 bases, and the junction held 3 bases outside the gene matches. The CDR3 extends over 15 amino acids. Germline lookup yields CDR1 LGHNA and CDR2 YSLEER. CDR3 sequence (DNA): TGCGCCAGCAGCCTAGGGACAGGGGATAATGAAAAACTGTTTTTT. Its translation is CASSLGTGDNEKLFF.

This sequence joins TRBV25-1 and TRBJ2-5; D is uncertain. Germline CDR1 and CDR2: MGHDK and SYGVNS. The CDR3 has 15 amino acids. Between the trimmed V and J ends, which lost 7 bases and 1 base, there was a span of 16 bases. CDR3 sequence reads: CASTGILGPQETQYF. The CDR3, as DNA: TGTGCCAGCACCGGAATCTTGGGCCCCCAAGAGACCCAGTACTTC.

This clone was recorded a few times. The rearrangement joins TRBV29-1 to TRBJ2-1, with TRBD2 matching over 14 bases. The CDR3 extends over 17 amino acids. The germline gives CDR1 SQVTM, CDR2 ANQGSEA. Trimming cost V 0 bases and J 0 bases; bases outside gene matches: 1. The CDR3 loop is CSVEDGTSGSSYNEQFF. DNA of the CDR3: TGCAGCGTTGAAGATGGGACTAGCGGGAGCTCCTACAATGAGCAGTTCTTC.

This clone occurred once. This sequence joins TRBV19 and TRBJ1-5; 9 bases are a match to TRBD1. Trimming removed 7 bases from V and 7 bases from J; junction bases left unmatched: 5. This CDR3 is 13 amino acids long. The V gene's germline CDR1 is LNHDA and CDR2 SQIVND (reference sequence). CDR3: CASKDRGKQPQHF. The CDR3 coding sequence is TGTGCCAGTAAGGACAGGGGAAAGCAGCCCCAGCATTTT.

V gene TRBV19 combines with J gene TRBJ2-2; 8 bases line up with TRBD1. J gave up 6 bases and V 6 bases, and 6 bases lay outside the gene matches. This CDR3 spans 14 amino acids. Germline-derived CDR1 and CDR2 are LNHDA and SQIVND (reference sequence). CDR3 amino acids: CASSPTGVPGELFF. CDR3 DNA sequence: TGTGCCAGTAGCCCGACAGGGGTCCCCGGGGAGCTGTTTTTT. Combining the CDR3 with reference TRBV19 and TRBJ2-2 gives the whole variable domain DGGITQSPKYLFRKEGQNVTLSCEQNLNHDAMYWYRQDPGQGLRLIYYSQIVNDFQKGDIAEGYSVSREKKESFPLTVTSAQKNPTAFYLCASSPTGVPGELFFGEGSRLTVL.

J is TRBJ1-5 and V is TRBV18; D is unclear. The CDR3 extends over 15 amino acids. Germline V CDR1 and CDR2: KGHSH, LQKENI. V shed 2 bases and J shed 0 bases, with 8 bases lying between them. For the CDR3, the DNA is TGTGCCAGCTCACCAGAGGCGGTTAGCAATCAGCCCCAGCATTTT. It yields the protein CASSPEAVSNQPQHF.

The chain couples TRBV4-1 to TRBJ2-3; D unresolved. Germline lookup yields CDR1 MGHRA and CDR2 YSYEKL. Between the trimmed V and J ends, which lost 2 bases and 6 bases, there was a span of 21 bases. The CDR3 runs to 17 residues. CDR3 loop: CASSQILPVWTSDTQYF. In DNA form, the CDR3 reads TGCGCCAGCAGCCAAATACTTCCGGTGTGGACCTCGGATACGCAGTATTTT.

The chain recombines TRBV7-6 with TRBJ2-1; 12 bases fit TRBD1. V dropped 5 bases and J dropped 9; count of bases not matched to a gene: 11. The CDR3 extends over 16 amino acids. CDR1 is SGHVS and CDR2 is FNYEAQ in the germline V gene. The CDR3 protein is CASSPWAGQGAGEQFF. CDR3 sequence (DNA): TGTGCCAGCAGCCCCTGGGCGGGACAGGGGGCGGGTGAGCAGTTCTTC.

This chain uses TRBV7-2 with TRBJ2-7; 16 bases match TRBD2. Per germline, CDR1 SGHTA and CDR2 FQGNSA. With 3 bases clipped from V and 5 bases from J, the junction kept 4 bases outside the gene matches. The CDR3 length is 16 residues. The CDR3, as DNA: TGTGCCAGCAGCTTGGGACTAGCGGGAGGGCAGAACGAGCAGTACTTC. Protein product: CASSLGLAGGQNEQYF.

The chain combines TRBV28 with TRBJ1-4; D is possibly TRBD1 (5 bases). V was trimmed by 3 bases and J by 8 bases, leaving 16 bases between them. Germline CDR1 and CDR2: MDHEN and SYDVKM. The CDR3 covers 15 residues. The CDR3 DNA is TGTGCCAGCAGTTTGGGGGGACCAGGAAGAGAAAAACTGTTTTTT. Protein product: CASSLGGPGREKLFF.

V gene TRBV9 combines with J gene TRBJ2-3; 12 bases align to TRBD2. Losses at the gene ends were 4 bases for V and 6 bases for J; bases not matched to a gene: 6. Germline CDR1 reads SGDLS; CDR2 reads YYNGEE. This CDR3 is built from 15 residues. The CDR3 sequence is CASSPRTSGEDTQYF. The CDR3 DNA follows: TGTGCCAGCAGCCCCCGGACTAGCGGGGAGGATACGCAGTATTTT.

The chain joins TRBV11-2 to TRBJ2-1, with TRBD2 matching 10 bases. The CDR3 runs to 16 residues. Trimming cost V 5 bases and J 7 bases; bases outside gene matches: 11. CDR1 is SGHAT and CDR2 is FQNNGV in the germline V gene. CDR3 bases: TGTGCCAGCAGCGTCAGCGGGAGGGCCTCTTGGAATGAGCAGTTCTTC. Protein sequence: CASSVSGRASWNEQFF.

V and J are TRBV7-2 and TRBJ2-1, with TRBD1 identical over 10 bases. CDR1 is SGHTA and CDR2 is FQGNSA in the germline V gene. The CDR3 has 15 amino acids. Unmatched junction bases numbered 9, after V lost 5 bases and J lost 8 bases. The CDR3 spells CASSDGGTGVYEQFF. In DNA, the CDR3 is TGTGCCAGCAGCGATGGGGGGACAGGGGTATATGAGCAGTTCTTC.

The count of this clone is one. This chain uses TRBV7-9 with TRBJ1-1, with 7 bases aligning to TRBD1. There are 16 residues in the CDR3. V trimming: 4 bases; J trimming: 1 base; junction bases outside the gene matches: 9. Per germline, CDR1 SEHNR and CDR2 FQNEAQ (reference sequence). CDR3 sequence reads: CASSSRRTGGNTEAFF. The CDR3 DNA is TGTGCCAGCAGCTCCCGTCGGACAGGAGGGAACACTGAAGCTTTCTTT.

The CDR3 DNA reads as TGTGCCAGTAGTCAAAACTCCTACGAGCAGTACTTC. It is translated as CASSQNSYEQYF. This chain connects TRBV19 to TRBJ2-7; D is uncertain. V lost 5 bases, J lost 0 bases, and 5 bases lay in between. The CDR3 contains 12 residues. The germline V gene has CDR1 LNHDA and CDR2 SQIVND (reference sequence).

J is TRBJ1-1 and V is TRBV18, with 9 bases identical to TRBD1. The CDR3 runs 15 residues. The trim removed 4 bases at V and 0 bases at J, leaving 3 bases unmatched. Per germline, CDR1 KGHSH and CDR2 LQKENI. CDR3 coding DNA: TGTGCCAGCTCACTACGGACAGGGGTGAACACTGAAGCTTTCTTT. Protein product: CASSLRTGVNTEAFF.